These 22 T cell receptor beta chains came from one sample sequenced in a study of blood T cell repertoires in COVID-19. Using immunoSEQ multiplex PCR, the repertoire was profiled, and TCRdb retains in-frame clones only, with some absent. The table lists 57,000 or so clones, around four fifths of them singletons. The sample was peripheral blood. The receptors originated from a man aged 70 or older with acute or convalescent COVID-19.

This chain connects TRBV28 to TRBJ2-7, with D hard to call. This CDR3 comprises 16 residues. The germline V and J ends were trimmed by 4 bases and 0 bases, with 16 bases remaining between them. The germline V gene has CDR1 MDHEN and CDR2 SYDVKM. The CDR3 loop reads CASSYDLTQSSYEQYF. The CDR3 coding sequence is TGTGCCAGCAGTTATGATCTGACACAAAGCTCCTACGAGCAGTACTTC.

V is TRBV20-1 and J is TRBJ2-5; maybe TRBD2 (6 bases). V lost 6 bases to trimming and J lost 5 bases, with 7 bases between them. The V gene's germline CDR1 is DFQATT and CDR2 SNEGSKA (reference sequence). This CDR3 spans 10 amino acids. The CDR3 coding sequence is TGCAGTGCGGCGGGGGAGACCCAGTACTTC. Its translation is CSAAGETQYF.

The V and J genes are TRBV4-1 and TRBJ2-3; no clear D gene. The germline V gene has CDR1 MGHRA and CDR2 YSYEKL. The CDR3 length is 17 residues. V lost 3 bases to trimming and J lost 0 bases, with 16 bases between them. CDR3 in DNA: TGCGCCAGCAGCCAGGTACAGTCTCCTCCTAGCACAGATACGCAGTATTTT. Encoded protein: CASSQVQSPPSTDTQYF.

The chain has TRBV20-1 and TRBJ2-3; D gene ambiguous. This CDR3 spans 13 amino acids. Per germline, CDR1 DFQATT and CDR2 SNEGSKA (reference sequence). Trimming stripped 3 bases from V and 6 bases from J, with 13 bases between. The CDR3 sequence: CSASNSISDTQYF. CDR3 nucleotide sequence: TGCAGTGCTAGTAATAGCATTTCGGATACGCAGTATTTT.

This chain connects TRBV11-2 to TRBJ1-2; D possibly corresponds to TRBD1 (5 bases). CDR1 is SGHAT, CDR2 FQNNGV, per germline. V was trimmed by 1 base and J by 4 bases, leaving 13 bases between them. The CDR3 length is 15 residues. The CDR3 spells CASSLATVGLYGYTF. Written as DNA, the CDR3 is TGTGCCAGCAGCTTAGCGACGGTGGGGCTCTATGGCTACACCTTC.

V is TRBV16 and J is TRBJ1-6, with 7 bases aligning to TRBD1. Germline CDR1 reads KGHSY; CDR2 reads FQNENV. Trimming took 3 bases from V and 7 from J; bases not matched to a gene: 3. The CDR3 totals 14 residues. DNA for the CDR3: TGTGCCAGCAGCCAGGGACAGATGAATTCACCCCTCCACTTT. This gives the protein CASSQGQMNSPLHF.

The genes are TRBV7-3 and TRBJ2-1, with 7 bases lining up with TRBD1. V lost 5 bases and J lost 2; bases outside the gene matches: 3. The CDR3 has 14 residues. Germline CDR1 and CDR2: SGHTA and FQGTGA. The CDR3 sequence is CASSPQGAYNEQFF. CDR3 in DNA: TGTGCCAGCAGCCCCCAGGGGGCCTACAATGAGCAGTTCTTC.

V is TRBV18 and J is TRBJ1-2; D is possibly TRBD1 (6 bases). Per germline, CDR1 KGHSH and CDR2 LQKENI. This CDR3 is 14 amino acids long. Trimming took off 0 bases at V and 5 bases at J, with 10 bases between the two ends. In DNA, the CDR3 is TGTGCCAGCTCACCACCCAGTACAGGGTATGGCTACACCTTC. Protein: CASSPPSTGYGYTF. Based on the CDR3 plus reference TRBV18 and TRBJ1-2, the full variable domain is NAGVMQNPRHLVRRRGQEARLRCSPMKGHSHVYWYRQLPEEGLKFMVYLQKENIIDESGMPKERFSAEFPKEGPSILRIQQVVRGDSAAYFCASSPPSTGYGYTFGSGTRLTVV.

The chain combines TRBV6-6 with TRBJ2-1; D might be TRBD1 (5 bases). CDR3 length: 17 residues. Germline CDR1 and CDR2: MNHNY and SVGAGI (reference sequence). V was cut by 5 bases and J by 4 bases, with 21 bases left in between. The CDR3 reads CASSPPDSRKGYNEQFF. DNA of the CDR3: TGTGCCAGCAGTCCTCCCGACTCGCGGAAGGGGTACAATGAGCAGTTCTTC.

V is TRBV18 and J is TRBJ2-7, with 7 bases identical to TRBD1. The CDR3 extends over 13 amino acids. Germline loops: CDR1 KGHSH, CDR2 LQKENI. The junction had 3 bases not matched to a gene; V was cut back by 5 bases and J by 2 bases. The CDR3 sequence: CASSGQAAYEQYF. CDR3 DNA sequence: TGTGCCAGCTCAGGACAGGCGGCCTACGAGCAGTACTTC.

Points on this clone: Compared with germline, one end of the junction differs, possibly owing to a read error. This chain uses TRBV5-1 with TRBJ1-4; D is possibly TRBD1 (5 bases). Germline CDR1 and CDR2: SGHRS and YFSETQ. The CDR3 is 17 residues long. As DNA, the CDR3 is TGCGCCAGCAGTTTGGGATCAGGGCCCACCTTGGACGAAAAACTGTTTTTT. It specifies CASSLGSGPTLDEKLFF.

This clone has only one observation. At one end, the junction sequence differs from germline, possibly due to a read error. The chain is built from TRBV7-7 and TRBJ1-1, with D possibly matching TRBD1 (5 bases). Per germline, CDR1 SSHAT and CDR2 FNYEAQ (reference sequence). This CDR3 is built from 13 residues. This CDR3 is CASSLDQGSEAFF. CDR3 coding DNA: TGTGCTAGCAGCTTAGATCAGGGCTCTGAAGCTTTCTTT.

The V gene is TRBV29-1, the J gene TRBJ1-6; the D gene is possibly TRBD1 (6 bases). Germline V lookup: CDR1 SQVTM, CDR2 ANQGSEA. With 4 bases removed from V and 7 bases from J, the gap between germline ends came to 11 bases. CDR3 size: 13 residues. The DNA for the CDR3 is TGCAGCGTTGGAACAGGGACCAATTCACCCCTCCACTTT. This gives the protein CSVGTGTNSPLHF. Together with reference TRBV29-1 and TRBJ1-6, the CDR3 gives the full variable domain: SAVISQKPSRDICQRGTSLTIQCQVDSQVTMMFWYRQQPGQSLTLIATANQGSEATYESGFVIDKFPISRPNLTFSTLTVSNMSPEDSSIYLCSVGTGTNSPLHFGNGTRLTVT.

The table lists this clone with a count of one. V gene TRBV5-5 combines with J gene TRBJ2-7; a weak D match, TRBD2 (5 bases). Germline V lookup: CDR1 SGHKS, CDR2 YYEKEE (reference sequence). The length of the CDR3 is 13 residues. Trimming left V 4 bases short and J 3 bases short, with 11 bases between. CDR3 sequence (DNA): TGTGCCAGCAGCCGTAACGAGGGCTACGAGCAGTACTTC. Translated, it gives CASSRNEGYEQYF.

This rearrangement joins TRBV6-5 to TRBJ2-5; maybe TRBD1 (6 bases). Germline V gene sequence: CDR1 MNHEY, CDR2 SVGAGI. Trimming stripped 2 bases from V and 3 bases from J, with 10 bases between. This CDR3 contains 14 residues. CDR3 bases: TGTGCCAGCAGTTACGGGGGCACCGAAGAGACCCAGTACTTC. Protein product: CASSYGGTEETQYF.

The genes are TRBV19 and TRBJ1-3; 7 positions match TRBD1. In germline, CDR1 is LNHDA, CDR2 SQIVND (reference sequence). The CDR3 totals 15 residues. V lost 4 bases to trimming and J lost 7 bases; unmatched junction nucleotides: 10. This CDR3 reads CASSTRDRSWNTIYF. The CDR3 DNA reads as TGTGCCAGTAGTACACGGGACAGATCCTGGAACACCATATATTTT. Full variable domain (missing parts from reference TRBV19 and TRBJ1-3): DGGITQSPKYLFRKEGQNVTLSCEQNLNHDAMYWYRQDPGQGLRLIYYSQIVNDFQKGDIAEGYSVSREKKESFPLTVTSAQKNPTAFYLCASSTRDRSWNTIYFGEGSWLTVV.

CDR3 DNA sequence: TGTGCCAGCAGCGCCACACCGACTAGCCAAGAGACCCAGTACTTC. Translated: CASSATPTSQETQYF. This sequence joins TRBV9 and TRBJ2-5, with D maybe TRBD2 (6 bases). The germline V gene encodes CDR1 SGDLS and CDR2 YYNGEE. The CDR3 has 15 residues. V was pared by 3 bases and J by 1 base, with 13 bases between.

The rearrangement links TRBV12-1 to TRBJ2-3; TRBD2, as called in the table, went unchecked against the DNA. TRBV12-1 is labeled a pseudogene. The CDR3 is 16 residues long. The chain's CDR3 is CASSPATGHANAGQYF. For the CDR3, the DNA is TGTGCCAGCAGCCCCGCAACCGGGCACGCCAACGCGGGGCAGTATTTT.

This chain links TRBV28 with TRBJ2-1; no definite D call. V lost 11 bases, J lost 4 bases, and 12 bases lay in between. The germline CDR1 and CDR2 sequences are MDHEN and SYDVKM. The CDR3 length is 12 residues. CDR3 bases: TGTGCCTCCTGTCCCCCTTACAATGAGCAGTTCTTC. Its protein is CASCPPYNEQFF.

The chain carries TRBV9 and TRBJ2-2; a weak D match, TRBD2 (5 bases). The CDR3 has 15 residues. The V end lost 0 bases, the J end lost 1 base, and 7 bases lay between the germline ends. CDR1 and CDR2 from the germline V gene are SGDLS and YYNGEE. The CDR3 nucleotides are TGTGCCAGCAGCGTAGAGGCGGGGAACACCGGGGAGCTGTTTTTT. Translating it yields CASSVEAGNTGELFF.

The chain couples TRBV18 to TRBJ1-4, with D possibly matching TRBD1 (6 bases). The germline CDR1 and CDR2 sequences are KGHSH and LQKENI. V was clipped by 3 bases and J by 2 bases, with 13 bases between them. The CDR3 contains 16 residues. The CDR3 DNA reads as TGTGCCAGCTCACCTGACAGGTTTAGGACTAATGAAAAACTGTTTTTT. This translates into CASSPDRFRTNEKLFF.

V usage is TRBV6-5 and J usage is TRBJ1-4, with TRBD1 as a possible D gene (6 bases). With 0 bases removed from V and 7 bases from J, the gap between germline ends came to 12 bases. The CDR3 is 15 amino acids. Germline V gene lookup returns CDR1 MNHEY and CDR2 SVGAGI. CDR3 loop: CASSYSTGPSEKLFF. CDR3 coding DNA: TGTGCCAGCAGTTACTCGACAGGACCCAGTGAAAAACTGTTTTTT.